This entry features one T cell receptor (beta chain) sequence. No antigen is known for it. This specimen belongs to a study of cytomegalovirus exposure and HLA in healthy donors. Germline lookup yields CDR1 LNHDA and CDR2 SQIVND (reference sequence). V was trimmed by 7 bases and J by 2 bases, leaving 12 bases between them. There are 14 residues in the CDR3. Points from the study as a whole: In a later analysis, donors in an Asian-associated ancestry cluster reportedly had fewer N-insertions in productive TCRs than the cohort mean. The study listed approximately 160 cytomegalovirus-associated TCR beta chains.

Vbeta (60) and Jbeta (13) primers were used in the PCR. Profiled with immunoSEQ multiplex PCR; TCRdb holds only in-frame clones, not every one. In the table there are 85,000 to 130,000 clones, approximately 68% of which are singletons. The chain employs TRBV19 and TRBJ2-1, with unresolved D. This clonotype was obtained from a woman aged 18-30 years in good health and CMV-seropositive. The sequenced material came from PBMCs. The CDR3 DNA reads as TGTGCCAGTACCCTAGGCTATACCTACAATGAGCAGTTCTTC. It is translated as CASTLGYTYNEQFF.